Below are 20 T cell receptor beta chains sequenced from a single sample in a study of blood T cell repertoires in COVID-19. Some clones are missing from TCRdb's copy, which holds only in-frame ones; the method was immunoSEQ multiplex PCR. The repertoire consists of some 270,000 clones, with roughly nine tenths occurring once and the leading ten covering 1.5% to 2%. The sample comprised PBMCs or T cells enriched from blood (not recorded which). All receptors derive from a woman aged 40 to 49 who had recovered from COVID-19.

The J gene is TRBJ2-7, the V gene TRBV3-1 (or the pseudogene TRBV3-2), with 8 bases lining up with TRBD2. The CDR3 runs 17 residues. J was trimmed by 0 bases and V by 0 bases; bases with no gene match: 7. Per the germline V gene, CDR1 is LGHDT and CDR2 is YNNKEL (reference sequence). The DNA of the CDR3 is TGTGCCAGCAGCCAAGACCTTAGCGGGGTCGCCTCCTACGAGCAGTACTTC. It specifies CASSQDLSGVASYEQYF.

The V gene is TRBV5-4, the J gene TRBJ1-4; TRBD1 matches at 7 bases. V shed 4 bases and J 0 bases; nucleotides not matched to a gene: 6. The germline gives CDR1 SGHNT, CDR2 YYREEE (reference sequence). The length of the CDR3 is 16 residues. CDR3 region: CASSIDRVATNEKLFF. As DNA, the CDR3 is TGTGCCAGCAGCATAGACAGGGTTGCAACTAATGAAAAACTGTTTTTT. The variable domain in full, with the rest retrieved from reference TRBV5-4 and TRBJ1-4, is ETGVTQSPTHLIKTRGQQVTLRCSSQSGHNTVSWYQQALGQGPQFIFQYYREEENGRGNFPPRFSGLQFPNYSSELNVNALELDDSALYLCASSIDRVATNEKLFFGSGTQLSVL.

This chain connects TRBV5-4 to TRBJ1-2; 7 bases agree with TRBD1. The CDR3 spans 16 residues. The V and J ends lost 0 bases and 8 bases, in that order; junction bases with no gene match: 13. The V gene's germline CDR1 is SGHNT and CDR2 YYREEE (reference sequence). The CDR3 DNA reads as TGTGCCAGCAGCTTGGAGAGGGCCGGGACAGTGAGGGGCTACACCTTC. This encodes CASSLERAGTVRGYTF.

The chain carries TRBV20-1 and TRBJ2-2, with 7 bases lining up with TRBD1. Germline assignment: CDR1 DFQATT and CDR2 SNEGSKA (reference sequence). After removal of 5 bases from V and 5 bases from J, the junction contained 8 bases not matched to a gene. The CDR3 runs 14 residues. The CDR3 bases are TGCAGTGCTCGTGAAGGGGGCTCGACCGGGGAGCTGTTTTTT. The encoded protein is CSAREGGSTGELFF.

The V and J genes are TRBV2 and TRBJ1-2, with TRBD1 matching 7 bases. This CDR3 has 13 residues. Unmatched junction bases numbered 3, after V lost 3 bases and J lost 5 bases. The germline CDR1 and CDR2 sequences are SNHLY and FYNNEI. CDR3 loop: CASSDTTGYGYTF. CDR3 coding DNA: TGTGCCAGCAGTGACACGACAGGGTATGGCTACACCTTC.

V gene TRBV4-1 combines with J gene TRBJ2-7, with TRBD2 matching over 7 bases. The CDR3 covers 15 residues. Germline values: CDR1 MGHRA, CDR2 YSYEKL. V lost 3 bases and J lost 0; bases outside the gene matches: 5. CDR3 sequence: CASSHLAESSYEQYF. CDR3 in DNA: TGCGCCAGCAGCCACCTAGCGGAAAGCTCCTACGAGCAGTACTTC.

In its sample, this clone was seen once. The chain links TRBV7-2 to TRBJ2-2; D perhaps matches TRBD1 (6 bases). This CDR3 region has 15 residues. Germline V gene sequence: CDR1 SGHTA, CDR2 FQGNSA. Trimming pared 5 bases from V and 3 bases from J, leaving 13 bases between. The CDR3 sequence is CASSPRSGDTGELFF. In DNA, the CDR3 is TGTGCCAGCAGCCCACGGTCAGGGGACACCGGGGAGCTGTTTTTT.

V and J are TRBV7-3 and TRBJ2-5, with 10 nucleotides matching TRBD1. CDR3 length: 14 amino acids. V shed 5 bases and J 4 bases; nucleotides not matched to a gene: 4. Germline CDR1 reads SGHTA; CDR2 reads FQGTGA. CDR3 sequence (DNA): TGTGCCAGCAGCCGACAGGGGGCTGGAGAGACCCAGTACTTC. Translated, it gives CASSRQGAGETQYF.

This clone was recorded once. This may arise from a read error, as a much more abundant clone is one base away. The chain's CDR3 is CASSLDRGADTQYF. Written as DNA, the CDR3 is TGCGCCAGCAGCCTTGACAGGGGGGCAGATACGCAGTATTTT. This chain connects TRBV5-1 to TRBJ2-3; 9 nucleotides match TRBD1. V trimming: 4 bases; J trimming: 4 bases; junction bases outside the gene matches: 4. The CDR3 totals 14 residues. Germline V CDR1 and CDR2: SGHRS, YFSETQ.

The V and J genes are TRBV2 and TRBJ2-2; 7 bases are shared with TRBD1. The CDR3 extends over 13 amino acids. CDR1 is SNHLY, CDR2 FYNNEI, per germline. The trim removed 4 bases at V and 7 bases at J, leaving 3 bases unmatched. The CDR3 loop reads CASSGQGVGELFF. In DNA form, the CDR3 reads TGTGCCAGCAGTGGGCAGGGGGTCGGGGAGCTGTTTTTT.

CDR3 sequence (DNA): TGCGCCAGCAGTCAATTAGTTGGACAGGGGGACACTGAAGCTTTCTTT. Translating gives CASSQLVGQGDTEAFF. The V gene is TRBV23-1, the J gene TRBJ1-1; 10 positions agree with TRBD1. TRBV23-1 belongs to the ORF category, with a function that is uncertain. The CDR3 runs to 16 residues. V gave up 1 base and J gave up 3 bases; unmatched junction bases: 5.

The V and J genes are TRBV19 and TRBJ1-1; D gene unclear. This CDR3 region has 13 residues. Germline-derived CDR1 and CDR2 are LNHDA and SQIVND (reference sequence). V was cut by 0 bases and J by 8 bases, with 10 bases left in between. The CDR3 reads CASSIDSEREAFF. The CDR3 nucleotides read TGTGCCAGTAGTATAGATTCCGAACGGGAAGCTTTCTTT.

The chain combines TRBV4-1 with TRBJ1-2, with 11 bases identical to TRBD1. This CDR3 contains 18 residues. The germline CDR1 and CDR2 sequences are MGHRA and YSYEKL. V shed 1 base and J 6 bases; nucleotides not matched to a gene: 13. This CDR3 is CASSQAPGTGGSLNGYTF. CDR3 coding DNA: TGCGCCAGCAGCCAAGCCCCCGGGACAGGGGGTTCTTTAAATGGCTACACCTTC.

The chain carries TRBV18 and TRBJ2-3; 9 bases are shared with TRBD1. CDR3 length: 13 residues. The V gene end was trimmed by 9 bases and the J gene end by 3 bases; junction bases not matched to a gene: 4. Germline V gene lookup returns CDR1 KGHSH and CDR2 LQKENI. The CDR3 coding sequence is TGTGCCAGTGCGACAGGGGGAACAGATACGCAGTATTTT. Its protein is CASATGGTDTQYF.

The chain employs TRBV6-5 and TRBJ1-2; the D gene is possibly TRBD1 (6 bases). Germline CDR1 reads MNHEY; CDR2 reads SVGAGI. This CDR3 has 16 amino acids. Deletions cut 2 bases from V and 8 bases from J, with 21 bases between. The DNA for the CDR3 is TGTGCCAGCAGTTACGATACAGGGAAAGCGGCAATGGGCTACACCTTC. This translates into CASSYDTGKAAMGYTF.

The chain has TRBV9 and TRBJ2-1, with D perhaps TRBD2 (5 bases). Germline V gives CDR1 SGDLS, CDR2 YYNGEE. V was clipped by 7 bases and J by 7 bases, with 24 bases between them. The CDR3 sequence is 16 residues long. CDR3 amino acids: CASPGLVEAPGNEQFF. The CDR3 DNA reads as TGTGCCAGCCCTGGGTTGGTGGAGGCCCCGGGGAATGAGCAGTTCTTC.

V is TRBV30 and J is TRBJ1-4, with D unclear. Germline-derived CDR1 and CDR2 are GTSNPN and SVGIG (reference sequence). This CDR3 is built from 12 residues. Trimming removed 4 bases from V and 4 bases from J, with 7 bases in between. CDR3 in DNA: TGTGCCTGGACACTCAATAATGAAAAACTGTTTTTT. This translates into CAWTLNNEKLFF.

This clone was detected only a few times. The J gene is TRBJ2-7, the V gene TRBV11-2; 8 nucleotides agree with TRBD2. J gave up 1 base and V 5 bases, and 4 bases lay outside the gene matches. This CDR3 spans 14 amino acids. The germline V gene has CDR1 SGHAT and CDR2 FQNNGV. The CDR3 here is CASSLERESYEQYF. The CDR3, as DNA: TGTGCCAGCAGCCTGGAGCGGGAGTCCTACGAGCAGTACTTC.

The rearrangement links TRBV7-2 to TRBJ2-7, with D perhaps TRBD2 (5 bases). Trimming cost V 1 base and J 4 bases, with 11 bases left between them. CDR3 length equals 14 residues. The germline V gene encodes CDR1 SGHTA and CDR2 FQGNSA. The CDR3 nucleotides are TGTGCCAGCAGCTTAGTAGGAGGTCTATACGAGCAGTACTTC. It is translated as CASSLVGGLYEQYF. The full variable domain, with the rest looked up from reference TRBV7-2 and TRBJ2-7, is GAGVSQSPSNKVTEKGKDVELRCDPISGHTALYWYRQSLGQGLEFLIYFQGNSAPDKSGLPSDRFSAERTGGSVSTLTIQRTQQEDSAVYLCASSLVGGLYEQYFGPGTRLTVT.

The rearrangement joins TRBV18 to TRBJ1-5; possible D gene TRBD1, 6 bases. Germline lookup yields CDR1 KGHSH and CDR2 LQKENI. The V gene lost 3 bases and the J gene lost 1 base, with 13 bases spanning the gap. CDR3 length: 16 residues. CDR3 protein: CASSPRTDNSNQPQHF. CDR3 DNA sequence: TGTGCCAGCTCACCGAGGACAGACAACAGCAATCAGCCCCAGCATTTT. The complete variable domain, with remaining parts taken from reference TRBV18 and TRBJ1-5, reads NAGVMQNPRHLVRRRGQEARLRCSPMKGHSHVYWYRQLPEEGLKFMVYLQKENIIDESGMPKERFSAEFPKEGPSILRIQQVVRGDSAAYFCASSPRTDNSNQPQHFGDGTRLSIL.